One sample yielded the 8 T cell receptor beta chains listed below, sequenced in a study of T cells in Graves' hyperthyroidism and ophthalmopathy. The investigators amplified TCR beta CDR3 regions from RNA transcripts. RT-PCR in the first round (using the HTBI primer set) targeted the TCR CDR3. TCRdb re-analysed the multiplex PCR reads in MiXCR, keeping a single row per CDR3 protein. The sample lists about 300,000 distinct CDR3 sequences, less than 30% occurring once. Sequenced: blood. Source of these receptors: a man in his forties or fifties with Graves' hyperthyroidism that later progressed to Graves' ophthalmopathy.

This clonotype was counted many times. This may arise from a read error, as a much more abundant clone is one base away. This rearrangement joins TRBV6-1 to TRBJ2-5; 11 nucleotides line up with TRBD2. The CDR3 is 17 amino acids. The V and J ends lost 5 bases and 4 bases, in that order; junction bases with no gene match: 12. Looked up from germline, CDR1 is MNHNS and CDR2 is SASEGT. The CDR3 is CASSKNWGLAAIETQYF. CDR3 DNA: TGTGCCAGCAGTAAAAACTGGGGACTAGCGGCGATAGAGACCCAGTACTTC.

This clonotype has a count of ten or more. V gene TRBV10-3 combines with J gene TRBJ1-1; TRBD1 aligns across 8 bases. CDR3 length: 16 amino acids. CDR1 and CDR2 (germline): ENHRY, SYGVKD. The V and J ends lost 6 bases and 1 base, in that order; junction bases with no gene match: 10. CDR3 sequence reads: CAIREQGGIGNTEAFF. CDR3 nucleotides: TGTGCCATCAGAGAACAGGGGGGAATAGGGAACACTGAAGCTTTCTTT.

This clonotype occurred a few times. The chain joins TRBV7-9 to TRBJ2-2; TRBD2 matches 10 bases. V was pared by 7 bases and J by 5 bases, with 4 bases of the junction left unmatched. Looked up from germline, CDR1 is SEHNR and CDR2 is FQNEAQ (reference sequence). This CDR3 spans 14 amino acids. CDR3 loop: CASTFSGRTGELFF. The CDR3 DNA reads TGTGCCAGCACCTTTAGCGGGAGGACCGGGGAGCTGTTTTTT. The full variable domain, with the rest looked up from reference TRBV7-9 and TRBJ2-2, is DTGVSQNPRHKITKRGQNVTFRCDPISEHNRLYWYRQTLGQGPEFLTYFQNEAQLEKSRLLSDRFSAERPKGSFSTLEIQRTEQGDSAMYLCASTFSGRTGELFFGEGSRLTVL.

The rearrangement joins TRBV6-1 to TRBJ1-3; TRBD1 agrees at 7 bases. Losses at the gene ends were 4 bases for V and 0 bases for J; bases not matched to a gene: 0. This CDR3 region has 14 residues. CDR1 MNHNS and CDR2 SASEGT come from the germline V gene. The CDR3 bases are TGTGCCAGCAGTGGGGACAGCTCTGGAAACACCATATATTTT. Translating it yields CASSGDSSGNTIYF.

This clonotype was recorded many times. The chain carries TRBV6-2 or TRBV6-3 and TRBJ2-7; 9 bases align to TRBD1. This CDR3 region has 15 residues. Germline V CDR1 and CDR2: MNHEY, SVGEGT. Trimming at V came to 3 bases and at J to 3 bases, leaving 6 bases not matched to a gene. The CDR3 DNA sequence: TGTGCCAGCAGTTATCAGACAGGGGGACTCTACGAGCAGTACTTC. Translating gives CASSYQTGGLYEQYF.

This clonotype has ten or more counts. The rearrangement links TRBV7-9 to TRBJ1-2, with a weak D call TRBD1 (5 bases). The CDR3 runs to 12 residues. The V end lost 1 base, the J end lost 8 bases, and 8 bases lay between the germline ends. Looked up from germline, CDR1 is SEHNR and CDR2 is FQNEAQ (reference sequence). The DNA for the CDR3 is TGTGCCAGCAGCTTAGTAGGGGACGGCTACACCTTC. It encodes CASSLVGDGYTF.

This clonotype came up many times. The CDR3 loop is CASSPEADIQYF. The CDR3, as DNA: TGTGCCAGCAGCCCCGAGGCGGACATTCAGTACTTC. V gene TRBV5-4 combines with J gene TRBJ2-4; D gene unclear. Germline V gives CDR1 SGHNT, CDR2 YYREEE (reference sequence). Trimming removed 4 bases from V and 8 bases from J, with 10 bases in between. The length of the CDR3 is 12 residues.

This clonotype was detected ten times or more. The chain joins TRBV4-1 to TRBJ1-5; 7 positions match TRBD1. Trimming took 4 bases from V and 0 from J; bases not matched to a gene: 15. The CDR3 consists of 19 residues. In germline, CDR1 is MGHRA, CDR2 YSYEKL. The CDR3 sequence is CASSLHVVRGSYSNQPQHF. The CDR3 coding sequence is TGCGCCAGCAGCCTCCACGTGGTCAGGGGGTCCTATAGCAATCAGCCCCAGCATTTT.